The 17 T cell receptor beta chains listed next were all sequenced from one sample in a study of blood T cell repertoires in COVID-19. Sequencing used immunoSEQ multiplex PCR; TCRdb keeps in-frame clones, though not all of them. The profile covers around 100,000 clones, with around 90% appearing a single time and approximately 5% taken by the ten largest. Sequencing input: peripheral blood. The origin of the receptors is a human donor in a cohort sampled during active COVID-19.

The rearrangement links TRBV7-9 to TRBJ1-4; D ambiguous. This CDR3 has 11 amino acids. Per the germline V gene, CDR1 is SEHNR and CDR2 is FQNEAQ (reference sequence). The V end lost 3 bases, the J end lost 8 bases, and 4 bases lay between the germline ends. CDR3 DNA: TGTGCCAGCAGCTTTAGCGAAAAACTGTTTTTT. This translates into CASSFSEKLFF.

The chain has TRBV6-2 or TRBV6-3 and TRBJ1-5; D gene uncertain. CDR1 is MNHEY, CDR2 SVGEGT, per germline. Trimming removed 4 bases from V and 3 bases from J, with 10 bases in between. This CDR3 has 14 residues. CDR3 region: CASSFREVNQPQHF. CDR3 DNA: TGTGCCAGCAGTTTCCGCGAGGTCAATCAGCCCCAGCATTTT.

This clone was seen more than once but under ten times. The V call is TRBV11-2, the J call TRBJ2-7, with TRBD2 as a possible D gene (6 bases). The CDR3 runs to 17 residues. Germline CDR1 SGHAT, CDR2 FQNNGV. V dropped 4 bases and J dropped 2 bases, with 21 bases sitting between them. The CDR3 spells CASSYTYGGLPPYEQYF. The CDR3 coding sequence is TGTGCCAGCAGCTATACTTACGGAGGGCTCCCACCCTACGAGCAGTACTTC.

The chain links TRBV10-3 to TRBJ2-3; D possibly corresponds to TRBD2 (6 bases). CDR3 length: 13 amino acids. V shed 6 bases and J shed 2 bases, with 9 bases lying between them. From germline, CDR1 is ENHRY and CDR2 SYGVKD. Here the CDR3 DNA reads TGTGCCATCAGGGGGGGTCTCACAGATACGCAGTATTTT. Protein: CAIRGGLTDTQYF.

The V call is TRBV6-5, the J call TRBJ1-4, with TRBD1 matching 7 bases. This CDR3 region has 14 residues. After removal of 2 bases from V and 7 bases from J, the junction contained 4 bases not matched to a gene. Looked up from germline, CDR1 is MNHEY and CDR2 is SVGAGI. CDR3 amino acids: CASSYEGASEKLFF. For the CDR3, the DNA is TGTGCCAGCAGTTACGAGGGGGCCAGTGAAAAACTGTTTTTT.

The V call is TRBV20-1, the J call TRBJ1-2, with D possibly TRBD1 on 6 matching bases. V lost 4 bases to trimming and J lost 7 bases, with 19 bases between them. Germline CDR1 is DFQATT and CDR2 is SNEGSKA (reference sequence). This CDR3 comprises 14 residues. The CDR3 here is CSATEGGLNSGYTF. DNA for the CDR3: TGCAGTGCTACTGAGGGGGGGCTCAATAGTGGCTACACCTTC.

This clone was counted once. The rearrangement joins TRBV18 to TRBJ1-1; no firm D call. The V end lost 2 bases, the J end lost 10 bases, and 11 bases lay between the germline ends. The CDR3 is made up of 12 amino acids. Germline CDR1 and CDR2: KGHSH and LQKENI. This CDR3 is CASSPAEVPAFF. CDR3 coding DNA: TGTGCCAGCTCACCAGCGGAGGTCCCAGCTTTCTTT.

This sequence joins TRBV7-8 and TRBJ1-6; D is undetermined. Trimming stripped 1 base from V and 5 bases from J, with 12 bases between. The CDR3 has 16 amino acids. From germline, CDR1 is SGHVS and CDR2 FQNEAQ. CDR3 sequence reads: CASSLDLASNNSPLHF. DNA of the CDR3: TGTGCCAGCAGCTTAGATCTCGCGTCAAATAATTCACCCCTCCACTTT.

V gene TRBV6-2 or TRBV6-3 combines with J gene TRBJ2-1; 13 bases agree with TRBD2. Germline CDR1 and CDR2: MNHEY and SVGEGT. Trimming at V came to 4 bases and at J to 6 bases, leaving 15 bases not matched to a gene. CDR3 length: 19 amino acids. CDR3 in DNA: TGTGCCAGCAGTTCCGTAGGACTAGCGGGAGAAGGATGGGTCAATGAGCAGTTCTTC. Its translation is CASSSVGLAGEGWVNEQFF.

V and J are TRBV3-1 (or the pseudogene TRBV3-2) and TRBJ1-2, with 7 bases that match TRBD1. Losses at the gene ends were 0 bases for V and 5 bases for J; bases not matched to a gene: 9. Germline values: CDR1 LGHDT, CDR2 YNNKEL (reference sequence). This CDR3 comprises 16 residues. Written as DNA, the CDR3 is TGTGCCAGCAGCCAAGATAGCCCGGGACAGCGATATGGCTACACCTTC. Residues: CASSQDSPGQRYGYTF.

This chain links TRBV2 with TRBJ1-2; tentative D call: TRBD1 (6 bases). The CDR3 runs to 12 residues. The ends were cut back, 6 bases at V and 8 bases at J, with 13 bases in the middle. Germline loops: CDR1 SNHLY, CDR2 FYNNEI. The CDR3: CASRQGSRGYTF. In DNA, the CDR3 is TGTGCCAGCAGGCAGGGGTCTCGCGGCTACACCTTC.

The V and J genes are TRBV2 and TRBJ2-1, with TRBD1 matching over 9 bases. After removal of 1 base from V and 0 bases from J, the junction contained 1 base not matched to a gene. Germline V gene lookup returns CDR1 SNHLY and CDR2 FYNNEI. The CDR3 has 16 residues. Here the CDR3 reads CASSEDRGPSYNEQFF. Written as DNA, the CDR3 is TGTGCCAGCAGTGAAGACAGGGGGCCCTCCTACAATGAGCAGTTCTTC.

The gene calls are TRBV12-3 or TRBV12-4 and TRBJ2-3; tentative D call: TRBD2 (6 bases). The CDR3 has 13 amino acids. Trimming took off 8 bases at V and 1 base at J, with 10 bases between the two ends. This chain's CDR3 is CASEGRRTDTQYF. The DNA of the CDR3 is TGTGCCAGCGAGGGGAGGCGCACAGATACGCAGTATTTT.

The gene calls are TRBV3-1 (or the pseudogene TRBV3-2) and TRBJ2-2; D is undetermined. The CDR3 sequence is 15 residues long. CDR1 is LGHDT, CDR2 YNNKEL, per germline (reference sequence). Trimming took off 0 bases at V and 7 bases at J, with 12 bases between the two ends. CDR3 region: CASSQDTMFGGELFF. The CDR3 nucleotides are TGTGCCAGCAGCCAAGATACGATGTTCGGCGGGGAGCTGTTTTTT.

The V call is TRBV14, the J call TRBJ2-7, with 9 nucleotides matching TRBD2. CDR3 length: 14 amino acids. J lost 4 bases, V lost 9 bases, and 10 bases had no gene match. Germline loops: CDR1 SGHDN, CDR2 FVKESK. The CDR3 reads CARRLAAGGYEQYF. CDR3 sequence (DNA): TGTGCCAGAAGGTTGGCAGCGGGAGGTTACGAGCAGTACTTC.

This clone was picked up a small number of times. The chain combines TRBV5-4 with TRBJ2-7; 7 bases match TRBD2. Germline V lookup: CDR1 SGHNT, CDR2 YYREEE (reference sequence). The V and J ends lost 0 bases and 1 base, in that order; junction bases with no gene match: 4. The CDR3 loop spans 15 amino acids. The CDR3 protein is CASSLGSSGSYEQYF. DNA of the CDR3: TGTGCCAGCAGCTTGGGGTCTAGCGGATCCTACGAGCAGTACTTC.

The CDR3 loop is CASSLTNLGTSGNTDTQYF. In nucleotides, the CDR3 is TGTGCCAGCAGCTTAACCAACCTAGGGACTAGCGGGAACACAGATACGCAGTATTTT. This sequence joins TRBV7-3 and TRBJ2-3, with 13 nucleotides matching TRBD2. The trim removed 0 bases at V and 2 bases at J, leaving 8 bases unmatched. CDR3 length: 19 residues. Germline CDR1 SGHTA, CDR2 FQGTGA.